One and the same sample provided the 25 T cell receptor beta chains below, sequenced in a study of blood T cell repertoires in COVID-19. Assay used: immunoSEQ multiplex PCR; TCRdb lists only in-frame clones, some missing. The profile shows about 88,000 clones, around 87% of them singletons. Material: peripheral blood. The receptor set was obtained from a male donor with acute or convalescent COVID-19.

This rearrangement joins TRBV6-1 to TRBJ1-1; tentatively, D is TRBD1 (6 bases). This CDR3 is 12 amino acids long. Germline CDR1 is MNHNS and CDR2 is SASEGT. Deletions cut 2 bases from V and 7 bases from J, with 8 bases between. The CDR3 nucleotides read TGTGCCAGCAGTGAAACAGGGTTTGAAGCTTTCTTT. Protein: CASSETGFEAFF.

The rearrangement joins TRBV9 to TRBJ1-5; D not certain. Looked up from germline, CDR1 is SGDLS and CDR2 is YYNGEE. The V end lost 4 bases, the J end lost 5 bases, and 10 bases lay between the germline ends. The CDR3 contains 13 residues. The CDR3: CASSQDIYQPQHF. In DNA, the CDR3 is TGTGCCAGCAGCCAAGACATCTATCAGCCCCAGCATTTT.

The J gene is TRBJ2-7, the V gene TRBV30; 7 bases map to TRBD1. This CDR3 is built from 13 residues. Germline V gene sequence: CDR1 GTSNPN, CDR2 SVGIG (reference sequence). With 5 bases clipped from V and 9 bases from J, the junction kept 13 bases outside the gene matches. The CDR3 loop is CAWRQGPRAPQYF. The DNA for the CDR3 is TGTGCCTGGCGACAGGGTCCGCGCGCCCCGCAGTACTTC.

The chain uses TRBV2 and TRBJ1-1, with D possibly matching TRBD1 (6 bases). The germline V gene has CDR1 SNHLY and CDR2 FYNNEI. Trimming pared 11 bases from V and 1 base from J, leaving 17 bases between. This CDR3 spans 14 amino acids. The CDR3 loop reads CAGVGDNENTEAFF. The DNA of the CDR3 is TGTGCCGGAGTGGGGGACAATGAGAACACTGAAGCTTTCTTT. Full variable domain (outside the CDR3, taken from reference TRBV2 and TRBJ1-1): EPEVTQTPSHQVTQMGQEVILRCVPISNHLYFYWYRQILGQKVEFLVSFYNNEISEKSEIFDDQFSVERPDGSNFTLKIRSTKLEDSAMYFCAGVGDNENTEAFFGQGTRLTVV.

The J gene is TRBJ2-7, the V gene TRBV6-2 or TRBV6-3, with a weak D call TRBD1 (6 bases). CDR1 and CDR2 from the germline V gene are MNHEY and SVGEGT. V was clipped by 0 bases and J by 3 bases, with 15 bases between them. The CDR3 sequence is 16 residues long. CDR3 DNA sequence: TGTGCCAGCAGTTACTCGGAATGGGGGCTGAGCTACGAGCAGTACTTC. Translation: CASSYSEWGLSYEQYF.

The chain links TRBV9 to TRBJ2-3, with 8 bases identical to TRBD2. The CDR3 length is 16 residues. V shed 5 bases, J shed 2 bases, and the junction held 10 bases outside the gene matches. CDR1 and CDR2 (germline): SGDLS, YYNGEE. CDR3 sequence: CASSRPGLANTDTQYF. The CDR3, as DNA: TGTGCCAGCAGTCGCCCCGGACTAGCAAACACAGATACGCAGTATTTT.

A single count supports this clone. The J gene is TRBJ1-6, the V gene TRBV28; perhaps TRBD1 as D (6 bases). Deletions cut 6 bases from V and 10 bases from J, with 16 bases between. CDR1 is MDHEN, CDR2 SYDVKM, per germline. The CDR3 sequence is 14 residues long. CDR3 sequence: CASSPGAGVSPLHF. The CDR3 coding sequence is TGTGCCAGCAGCCCTGGGGCAGGGGTATCACCCCTCCACTTT.

The chain uses TRBV11-2 and TRBJ2-4, with D perhaps TRBD1 (6 bases). CDR1 SGHAT and CDR2 FQNNGV come from the germline V gene. The CDR3 consists of 14 residues. The germline V and J ends were trimmed by 5 bases and 3 bases, with 11 bases remaining between them. The CDR3 nucleotides read TGTGCCAGCAGCCAGGGGCTGAACAAAAACATTCAGTACTTC. Residues: CASSQGLNKNIQYF. The full variable domain, its missing parts supplied by reference TRBV11-2 and TRBJ2-4, is EAGVAQSPRYKIIEKRQSVAFWCNPISGHATLYWYQQILGQGPKLLIQFQNNGVVDDSQLPKDRFSAERLKGVDSTLKIQPAKLEDSAVYLCASSQGLNKNIQYFGAGTRLSVL.

The chain couples TRBV20-1 to TRBJ2-7; 7 bases map to TRBD1. The CDR3 extends over 11 amino acids. Germline V gene lookup returns CDR1 DFQATT and CDR2 SNEGSKA (reference sequence). V gave up 6 bases and J gave up 12 bases; unmatched junction bases: 11. The CDR3 DNA follows: TGCAGTGCCCACCTTCAGGGGGAGTGGTACTTC. The encoded protein is CSAHLQGEWYF.

This clone occurred once. This chain links TRBV6-5 with TRBJ2-7; D perhaps matches TRBD2 (5 bases). CDR1 is MNHEY and CDR2 is SVGAGI in the germline V gene. This CDR3 spans 15 amino acids. V gave up 0 bases and J gave up 2 bases, with 11 bases separating them. DNA for the CDR3: TGTGCCAGCAGTTACTCCCGTGGAGGTCCCTACGAGCAGTACTTC. Protein: CASSYSRGGPYEQYF.

The rearrangement uses TRBV28 and TRBJ2-7, with TRBD2 matching 7 bases. Per the germline V gene, CDR1 is MDHEN and CDR2 is SYDVKM. V shed 6 bases, J shed 3 bases, and the junction held 11 bases outside the gene matches. The CDR3 length is 15 residues. DNA of the CDR3: TGTGCCAGCAGCCCCCATCGGGGGGTCGGCTACGAGCAGTACTTC. This gives the protein CASSPHRGVGYEQYF.

This sequence joins TRBV7-6 and TRBJ1-4, with 8 bases lining up with TRBD1. Losses at the gene ends were 5 bases for V and 8 bases for J; bases not matched to a gene: 7. Germline loops: CDR1 SGHVS, CDR2 FNYEAQ. The CDR3 is made up of 14 amino acids. The CDR3 reads CASSPTQGGEKLFF. DNA of the CDR3: TGTGCCAGCAGCCCGACACAGGGGGGGGAAAAACTGTTTTTT.

In its sample, this clone was seen once. The V and J genes are TRBV29-1 and TRBJ2-2; 9 nucleotides line up with TRBD1. The CDR3 is 14 residues long. CDR1 is SQVTM, CDR2 ANQGSEA, per germline. The V and J ends lost 7 bases and 0 bases, in that order; junction bases with no gene match: 3. CDR3 DNA: TGCAGCGCAGGACAGGGGACGAACACCGGGGAGCTGTTTTTT. Protein: CSAGQGTNTGELFF.

The chain combines TRBV28 with TRBJ2-3; D is possibly TRBD2 (6 bases). The CDR3 sequence is 14 residues long. Trimming took 4 bases from V and 6 from J, leaving 14 bases between them. In germline, CDR1 is MDHEN, CDR2 SYDVKM. In DNA, the CDR3 is TGTGCCAGCAGTTGGGACTCCGCTCGGGATACGCAGTATTTT. It yields the protein CASSWDSARDTQYF.

The V gene is TRBV10-3, the J gene TRBJ1-1, with D possibly TRBD1 on 6 matching bases. The CDR3 has 15 residues. V lost 3 bases and J lost 7, with 18 bases in between. Germline assignment: CDR1 ENHRY and CDR2 SYGVKD. CDR3 sequence: CAISEQGPLGSEAFF. As DNA, the CDR3 is TGTGCCATCAGTGAACAGGGCCCCCTAGGCAGTGAAGCTTTCTTT.

The rearrangement joins TRBV7-2 to TRBJ1-2, with D tentatively TRBD1 (6 bases). The CDR3 totals 13 residues. Germline V gene data show CDR1 as SGHTA and CDR2 as FQGNSA. Trimming took 5 bases from V and 3 from J, leaving 10 bases between them. The CDR3 coding sequence is TGTGCCAGCAGCAGGACAGCTTACTATGGCTACACCTTC. Translation gives CASSRTAYYGYTF.

By sample fraction, this clone is hyperexpanded. V gene TRBV7-6 combines with J gene TRBJ2-5; TRBD1 might be the D (5 bases). V dropped 3 bases and J dropped 2 bases, with 7 bases sitting between them. Germline V gene sequence: CDR1 SGHVS, CDR2 FNYEAQ. CDR3 length: 13 amino acids. CDR3 in DNA: TGTGCCAGCAGCTTTCACAGGCAAGAGACCCAGTACTTC. This translates into CASSFHRQETQYF.

The chain uses TRBV5-1 and TRBJ2-3, with 12 nucleotides matching TRBD2. The germline V gene encodes CDR1 SGHRS and CDR2 YFSETQ. CDR3 length: 18 residues. V lost 0 bases, J lost 4 bases, and 9 bases stayed unmatched. The CDR3 reads CASSLGLLAGGRSDTQYF. The CDR3 region has the DNA TGCGCCAGCAGCTTGGGGCTCCTAGCGGGGGGGCGTTCAGATACGCAGTATTTT.

The sample holds one count of this clone. The rearrangement uses TRBV2 and TRBJ1-5, with a weak D call TRBD1 (5 bases). Trimming shortened V by 2 bases and J by 7 bases, and 15 bases separated the two germline ends. CDR1 and CDR2 (germline): SNHLY, FYNNEI. The CDR3 is made up of 15 amino acids. The CDR3 region has the DNA TGTGCCAGCAGTGAAAATGGGGGGGGAGCCCAGCCCCAGCATTTT. It translates to CASSENGGGAQPQHF.

The rearrangement uses TRBV11-1 and TRBJ1-1; 11 positions match TRBD1. V trimming: 6 bases; J trimming: 4 bases; junction bases outside the gene matches: 7. This CDR3 is built from 15 residues. Germline CDR1 is SGHAT and CDR2 is FQDESV (reference sequence). CDR3: CASSHGQGAITEAFF. As DNA, the CDR3 is TGTGCCAGCAGTCACGGACAGGGGGCGATCACTGAAGCTTTCTTT.

V is TRBV6-5 and J is TRBJ1-3; the D gene is possibly TRBD1 (6 bases). V was trimmed by 10 bases and J by 0 bases, leaving 13 bases between them. The CDR3 is 14 amino acids. Germline V gene lookup returns CDR1 MNHEY and CDR2 SVGAGI. CDR3 region: CATFGTFSGNTIYF. The CDR3 DNA reads TGTGCCACCTTCGGGACATTCTCTGGAAACACCATATATTTT.

Comments on this clone: At one end the junction does not follow the germline gene, possibly because of a read error. The rearrangement uses TRBV3-1 (or the pseudogene TRBV3-2) and TRBJ2-7, with D possibly being TRBD2 (6 bases). Germline V gives CDR1 LGHDT, CDR2 YNNKEL (reference sequence). The CDR3 is 14 amino acids. The CDR3 region has the DNA TGTGCCAGCAGCCGAGTGGAGGGCTCCAACGAGCAGTACTTC. Translating it yields CASSRVEGSNEQYF.

The chain carries TRBV10-1 and TRBJ2-2; 9 bases match TRBD1. This CDR3 comprises 17 residues. Germline V gene sequence: CDR1 WNHNN, CDR2 SYGVQD (reference sequence). V gave up 2 bases and J gave up 6 bases; unmatched junction bases: 10. In DNA form, the CDR3 reads TGCGCCAGCAGTGAGAGGTCGAGGACAGGGGAGGCCGGGGAGCTGTTTTTT. Its protein product is CASSERSRTGEAGELFF.

This rearrangement joins TRBV6-5 to TRBJ1-1; 8 positions match TRBD1. With 6 bases clipped from V and 4 bases from J, the junction kept 7 bases outside the gene matches. The CDR3 has 14 residues. Germline CDR1 is MNHEY and CDR2 is SVGAGI. CDR3 in DNA: TGTGCCAGCAGCCAGACAGGGGTGGGCACTGAAGCTTTCTTT. Translating gives CASSQTGVGTEAFF.

This chain joins TRBV28 and TRBJ1-4, with 11 nucleotides matching TRBD1. The CDR3 has 15 residues. From germline, CDR1 is MDHEN and CDR2 SYDVKM. V dropped 8 bases and J dropped 3; count of bases not matched to a gene: 5. The CDR3 DNA reads TGTGCCAGCCGGACAGGGGGCAACGCTAATGAAAAACTGTTTTTT. It specifies CASRTGGNANEKLFF.